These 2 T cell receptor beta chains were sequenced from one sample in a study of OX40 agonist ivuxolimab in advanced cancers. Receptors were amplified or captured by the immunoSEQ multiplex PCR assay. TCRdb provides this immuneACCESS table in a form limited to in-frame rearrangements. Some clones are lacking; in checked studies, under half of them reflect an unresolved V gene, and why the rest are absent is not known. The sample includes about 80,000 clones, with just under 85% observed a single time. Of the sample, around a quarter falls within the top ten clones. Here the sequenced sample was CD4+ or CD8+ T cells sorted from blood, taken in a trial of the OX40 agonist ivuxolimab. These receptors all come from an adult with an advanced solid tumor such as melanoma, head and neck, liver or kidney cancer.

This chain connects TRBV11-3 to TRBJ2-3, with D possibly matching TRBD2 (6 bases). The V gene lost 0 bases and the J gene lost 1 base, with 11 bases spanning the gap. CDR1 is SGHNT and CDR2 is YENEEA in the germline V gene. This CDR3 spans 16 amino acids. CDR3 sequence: CASSLEGRGRTDTQYF. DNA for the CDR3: TGTGCCAGCAGCTTAGAGGGGCGGGGCCGCACAGATACGCAGTATTTT.

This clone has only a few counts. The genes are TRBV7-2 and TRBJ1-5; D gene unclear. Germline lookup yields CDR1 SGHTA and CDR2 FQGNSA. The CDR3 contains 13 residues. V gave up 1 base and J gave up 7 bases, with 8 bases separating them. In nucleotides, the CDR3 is TGTGCCAGCAGCTTAGAGGGTAGGCAGCCCCAGCATTTT. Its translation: CASSLEGRQPQHF. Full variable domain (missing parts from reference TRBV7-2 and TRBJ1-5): GAGVSQSPSNKVTEKGKDVELRCDPISGHTALYWYRQSLGQGLEFLIYFQGNSAPDKSGLPSDRFSAERTGGSVSTLTIQRTQQEDSAVYLCASSLEGRQPQHFGDGTRLSIL.